The table lists the clone carrying this TCR beta chain with a few counts. This sample was taken from a study of blood T cell repertoires in COVID-19. Clones were sequenced by immunoSEQ multiplex PCR, and TCRdb holds only the in-frame ones, with some missing. The sample lists some 76,000 clones, less than 90% occurring once. V lost 4 bases, J lost 0 bases, and 3 bases stayed unmatched. The CDR3 has 14 residues. Germline loops: CDR1 SGHRS, CDR2 YFSETQ. V and J are TRBV5-1 and TRBJ1-2; TRBD1 agrees at 7 bases. Sequences were obtained from peripheral blood. This sequence originates from a man aged 45 to 65 with COVID-19, enrolled during active disease. The CDR3 here is CASSQGQTNYGYTF. In DNA form, the CDR3 reads TGCGCCAGCAGCCAGGGACAGACTAACTATGGCTACACCTTC.